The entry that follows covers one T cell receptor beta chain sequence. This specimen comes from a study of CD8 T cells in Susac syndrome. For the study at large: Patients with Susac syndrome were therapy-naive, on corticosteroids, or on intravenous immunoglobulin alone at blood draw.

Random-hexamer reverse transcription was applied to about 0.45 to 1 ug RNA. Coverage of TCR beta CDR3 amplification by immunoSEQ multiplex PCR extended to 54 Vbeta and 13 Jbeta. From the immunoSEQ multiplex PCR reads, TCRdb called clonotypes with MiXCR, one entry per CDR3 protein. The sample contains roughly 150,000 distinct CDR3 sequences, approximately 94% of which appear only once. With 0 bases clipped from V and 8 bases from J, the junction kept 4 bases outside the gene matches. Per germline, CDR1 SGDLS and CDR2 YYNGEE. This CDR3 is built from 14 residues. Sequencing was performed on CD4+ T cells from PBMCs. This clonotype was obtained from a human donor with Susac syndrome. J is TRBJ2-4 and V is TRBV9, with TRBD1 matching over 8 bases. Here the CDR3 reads CASSVGRDRHIQYF. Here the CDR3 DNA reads TGTGCCAGCAGCGTAGGGCGGGACAGGCACATTCAGTACTTC. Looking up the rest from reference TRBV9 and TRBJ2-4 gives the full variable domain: DSGVTQTPKHLITATGQRVTLRCSPRSGDLSVYWYQQSLDQGLQFLIQYYNGEERAKGNILERFSAQQFPDLHSELNLSSLELGDSALYFCASSVGRDRHIQYFGAGTRLSVL.